This TCR beta chain was captured by sequencing in a study of cytomegalovirus exposure and HLA in healthy donors. The overall study: Drawn from HLA-typed donors, 83 million or so unique TCRs were held in an early data release.

Germline CDR1 is KGHSH and CDR2 is LQKENI. The V end lost 3 bases, the J end lost 5 bases, and 13 bases lay between the germline ends. There are 14 residues in the CDR3. As for this clone: The antigen is unknown.

Study findings and constraints: In vitro, a few CMV-associated chains proved specific for CMV antigens. A later analysis reported that several of the most significant clusters appeared to be linked to common viral pathogens, among them Epstein-Barr virus.

60 Vbeta and 13 Jbeta primers were used in PCR. The protocol was immunoSEQ multiplex PCR, while the TCRdb copy is restricted to in-frame clones and leaves out a portion. The table has 130,000 to 150,000 clones, roughly 79% seen once. The clonotype was recovered from a male donor in good health and CMV-seronegative. Sequences were obtained from PBMCs. This chain connects TRBV18 to TRBJ2-5; D might be TRBD2 (6 bases). The chain's CDR3 is CASSPDGGRETQYF. The CDR3, as DNA: TGTGCCAGCTCACCTGACGGAGGGAGGGAGACCCAGTACTTC.